The present TCR beta chain was sequenced within a study of Ad26.COV2.S vaccination and SARS-CoV-2 variants. The sample's treatment: 19 received Ad26.COV2.S at low or high dose, single or two shots; 5 received placebo; per-sample allocation not given. Repertoires come from day 63 after the first vaccine or placebo injection. Ad26 vector vaccine expressed Wuhan-strain SARS-CoV-2 spike. Deletions cut 5 bases from V and 12 bases from J, with 10 bases between. The germline V gene has CDR1 PRHDT and CDR2 FYEKMQ (reference sequence). This CDR3 region has 11 residues. Method: immunoSEQ multiplex PCR; TCRdb's copy keeps in-frame clones and lacks some. The data hold about 440,000 clones, with around 88% observed a single time.

The source was peripheral blood, collected in a trial of Ad26.COV2.S vaccine versus placebo. This sequence joins TRBV13 and TRBJ1-4; no clear D gene. This TCR came from a person between 18 and 59 years old who received the Ad26.COV2.S COVID-19 vaccine or a placebo. The CDR3 nucleotides are TGTGCCAGCAGCCTTCGAGGAGAACTGTTTTTT. As protein: CASSLRGELFF.